The clone carrying this T cell receptor (beta chain) was observed many times. What it binds is unknown. The source of the sample is a study of T cells in Graves' hyperthyroidism and ophthalmopathy. General study points: Ophthalmopathy and stable hyperthyroidism were told apart by a 13 V-J model.

Trimming cost V 4 bases and J 7 bases, with 11 bases left between them. The CDR3 spans 13 residues. Germline V gives CDR1 LNHDA, CDR2 SQIVND (reference sequence). From RNA transcripts, TCR beta CDR3 regions were amplified. When the TCR CDR3 underwent first-round RT-PCR, the HTBI primer set was used. A single record per CDR3 protein comes from TCRdb applying MiXCR to the multiplex PCR reads. Of about half a million distinct CDR3 sequences listed, around 20% are singletons. Stable Graves' hyperthyroidism denoted no ophthalmopathy progression over 18 months. This sequence joins TRBV19 and TRBJ1-5; a possible D gene is TRBD1 (5 bases). Sequencing was performed on blood. This clonotype was obtained from a man younger than 35 with Graves' hyperthyroidism. The CDR3 sequence: CASSTGLGQPQHF. CDR3 DNA sequence: TGTGCCAGTAGTACAGGGCTTGGACAGCCCCAGCATTTT.